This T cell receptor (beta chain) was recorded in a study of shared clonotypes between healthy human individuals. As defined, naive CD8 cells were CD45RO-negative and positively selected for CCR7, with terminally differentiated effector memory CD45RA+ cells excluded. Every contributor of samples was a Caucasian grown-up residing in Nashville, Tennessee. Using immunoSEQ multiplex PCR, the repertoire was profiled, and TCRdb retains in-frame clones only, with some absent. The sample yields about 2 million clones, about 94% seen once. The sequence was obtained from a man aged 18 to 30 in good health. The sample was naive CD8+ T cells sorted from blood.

CDR3 loop: CASSAGGGQGETQYF. The CDR3 DNA reads TGTGCCAGCAGCGCCGGGGGCGGTCAGGGGGAGACCCAGTACTTC. J is TRBJ2-5 and V is TRBV5-6; D may match TRBD1 or TRBD2 (6 bases each). Germline loops: CDR1 SGHDT, CDR2 YYEEEE. The CDR3 has 15 residues. The V and J ends lost 4 bases and 5 bases respectively, with 18 bases between them.